Listed below are T cell receptor beta chains from one sample, sequenced in a study of siplizumab effects on memory and regulatory T cells. Profiled with immunoSEQ multiplex PCR; TCRdb holds only in-frame clones, not every one. The sample contains 100,000 or so clones, about 91% of which appear only once. The sequenced material came from Tregs sorted from blood. These receptor sequences come from a human donor in good health. CDR3s include the opening cysteine and the closing phenylalanine or tryptophan. Fields, in order: V gene, J gene, clone size, D gene, CDR3 DNA, CDR3 protein. D genes are given only for firm matches. Clone size is shown for a subset of rows, as once, few, many or a class of expanded clone.

TRBV6-5,TRBJ2-5,once,NA,TGTGCCAGCAGTTACTCGATAAGATCACGAGAGACCCAGTACTTC,CASSYSIRSRETQYF
TRBV30,TRBJ1-6,NA,TRBD1,TGTGCCTGGAACCCAGGGGGTTCACCCCTCCACTTT,CAWNPGGSPLHF
TRBV19,TRBJ2-1,NA,NA,TGTGCCAGTAGTATAGATCGGAGCTCCTACAATGAGCAGTTCTTC,CASSIDRSSYNEQFF
TRBV18,TRBJ2-6,NA,NA,TGTGCCAGCTCACCACCGGCGACGATCTCTGGGGCCAACGTCCTGACTTTC,CASSPPATISGANVLTF
TRBV29-1,TRBJ2-2,NA,NA,TGCAGCGTTCTCGGGATCTCCGCGAACACCGGGGAGCTGTTTTTT,CSVLGISANTGELFF
TRBV7-3,TRBJ2-1,NA,NA,TGTGCCAGCAGCTACTCCGGAAGGTACAATGAGCAGTTCTTC,CASSYSGRYNEQFF
TRBV5-1,TRBJ2-7,NA,TRBD2,TGCGCCAGCAGCGAGGGGCTAGCGGGAACCTACGAGCAGTACTTC,CASSEGLAGTYEQYF
TRBV19,TRBJ2-3,NA,TRBD2,TGTGCCAGTAGTAACTGGACTAGCGGGAGGGCCAGGGCAGATACGCAGTATTTT,CASSNWTSGRARADTQYF
TRBV19,TRBJ2-7,NA,NA,TGTGCCAGCGGCCCGAACCCCTACGAGCAGTACTTC,CASGPNPYEQYF
TRBV9,TRBJ2-2,NA,TRBD2,TGTGCCAGCAGCGTTAGCGGGAGGGCCCCCGGGGAGCTGTTTTTT,CASSVSGRAPGELFF
TRBV27,TRBJ1-1,NA,NA,TGTGCCAGCAGTATTCTCCCAGGGGCAACTGAAGCTTTCTTT,CASSILPGATEAFF
TRBV7-7,TRBJ1-1,once,NA,TGTGCTAGCAGCCCTAAGGCTGGGACTGAAGCTTTCTTT,CASSPKAGTEAFF
TRBV19,TRBJ1-5,NA,NA,TGTGCCAGTAGGGAACAGGGCCTTCTCGGGCCCCAGCATTTT,CASREQGLLGPQHF
TRBV11-2,TRBJ1-3,NA,TRBD1,TGTGCCAGCGCGGACAGGGGATTAGGTGGAAACACCATATATTTT,CASADRGLGGNTIYF
TRBV2,TRBJ2-3,NA,NA,TGTGCCAGCAGTGTTCTTTTCGGGGGCCCGGATACGCAGTATTTT,CASSVLFGGPDTQYF
TRBV7-3,TRBJ2-7,NA,TRBD1,TGTGCCAGCAGCCGGGACAGGGGGCGCGAGCAGTACTTC,CASSRDRGREQYF
TRBV4-2,TRBJ1-2,NA,TRBD1,TGTGCCAGCAGCCAAGATCTGGGACAGACAATGTATGGCTACACCTTC,CASSQDLGQTMYGYTF
TRBV28,TRBJ1-3,NA,NA,TGTGCCAGCAGTTTCCAGGGGTCCTCTGGAAACACCATATATTTT,CASSFQGSSGNTIYF
TRBV7-2,TRBJ2-7,NA,TRBD2,TGTGCCAGCAGCTTAAGATCTGGGGGACTAGCGGGAGTCCCCTACGAGCAGTACTTC,CASSLRSGGLAGVPYEQYF
TRBV7-8,TRBJ2-1,NA,NA,TGTGCCAGCAGCTGGGAACTAGCTGTCTACAATGAGCAGTTCTTC,CASSWELAVYNEQFF
TRBV19,TRBJ1-5,NA,TRBD1,TGTGCCAGTAGCCCCGACAGGGGGAATCAGCCCCAGCATTTT,CASSPDRGNQPQHF
TRBV19,TRBJ1-1,NA,TRBD1,TGTGCCAGTAGTATAGGTGGGGACAGGGGGCGCACTGAAGCTTTCTTT,CASSIGGDRGRTEAFF
TRBV2,TRBJ2-5,NA,NA,TGTGCCAGCGGTAGGACGGGATGGGGGCCCCAAGAGACCCAGTACTTC,CASGRTGWGPQETQYF
TRBV4-1,TRBJ2-2,NA,NA,TGCGCCAGCAGCCGAGACAGGTTACTCGGGGAGCTGTTTTTT,CASSRDRLLGELFF
TRBV7-8,TRBJ2-2,NA,TRBD1,TGTGCCAGCAGCTTCTCTGGACAGGGGACCGGCGGGGAGCTGTTTTTT,CASSFSGQGTGGELFF
TRBV5-1,TRBJ2-2,NA,NA,TGCGCCAGCACCGGCGTGGCTTCTGACACCGGGGAGCTGTTTTTT,CASTGVASDTGELFF
TRBV9,TRBJ2-1,NA,TRBD1,TGTGCCAGCAGCGTGGGACAGGGCCACAGGGAGCAGTTCTTC,CASSVGQGHREQFF
TRBV7-2,TRBJ2-1,NA,TRBD2,TGTGCCAGCAGCTTAGGAGCGGGAGAAGGCTACAATGAGCAGTTCTTC,CASSLGAGEGYNEQFF
TRBV18,TRBJ2-1,NA,NA,TGTGCCAGCTCACCACCGGTGGGAATCTACAATGAGCAGTTCTTC,CASSPPVGIYNEQFF
TRBV27,TRBJ1-2,NA,NA,TGTGCCAGCAGCCTCAGGGCCTTCTATGGCTACACCTTC,CASSLRAFYGYTF
TRBV15,TRBJ2-3,NA,NA,TGTGCCACCAGCAGAGTAAGGGGGTCGAGCACAGATACGCAGTATTTT,CATSRVRGSSTDTQYF
TRBV6-6,TRBJ2-1,NA,TRBD1,TGTGCCAGCAGTTACTCGGGACAGCGGTCCTACAATGAGCAGTTCTTC,CASSYSGQRSYNEQFF
TRBV19,TRBJ2-1,NA,TRBD1,TGTGCCAGTACATTGGACAGGTCCTCCTACAATGAGCAGTTCTTC,CASTLDRSSYNEQFF
TRBV7-8,TRBJ1-2,NA,NA,TGTGCCAGCAGCTTAGTGAGGGGACCCACTAACTATGGCTACACCTTC,CASSLVRGPTNYGYTF
TRBV12-5,TRBJ2-1,NA,TRBD2,TGTGCTAGTGGTTTTTTGACCAAGCGGGAGTTCTACAATGAGCAGTTCTTC,CASGFLTKREFYNEQFF
TRBV9,TRBJ2-2,NA,TRBD2,TGTGCCAGCAGCGTAGGCGGGAGTGGCACCGGGGAGCTGTTTTTT,CASSVGGSGTGELFF
TRBV7-3,TRBJ2-1,NA,NA,TGTGCCAGCAGCTTACAGCCCGGACTTACAAATGAGCAGTTCTTC,CASSLQPGLTNEQFF
TRBV11-2,TRBJ1-2,NA,NA,TGTGCCAGCAGCTCCCTAGGGGGGTTTGGCTACACCTTC,CASSSLGGFGYTF
TRBV7-4,TRBJ2-7,NA,NA,TGTGCCAGCAGCGCCCTTTACGAGCAGTACTTC,CASSALYEQYF
TRBV28,TRBJ2-7,NA,NA,TGTGCCAGCAGTTCTAGCGTTAGCTCCTACGAGCAGTACTTC,CASSSSVSSYEQYF